A selection of T cell receptor beta chains follows, all from one sample in a study of beta chain features in type 1 diabetes. Sequencing used immunoSEQ multiplex PCR; TCRdb keeps in-frame clones, though not all of them. The sample includes fewer than 400,000 clones, around 9.7% of them seen just once. The sample comprised central memory CD4+ T cells from blood. The receptors derive from a man aged 25 to 40 with type 1 diabetes. The CDR3 runs from the conserved cysteine through the conserved F or W. The D gene is left open where the match is weak. Not every row has a clone size; where given, it reads once, few, many or a size class.

TRBV29-1,few,NA,TRBJ1-1,TGCAGCGTCGCATTTACCTACACGGGCGAAGCTTTCTTT,CSVAFTYTGEAFF
TRBV18,few,NA,TRBJ1-4,TGTGCCAGCTCACTTCGGGGTTCGGCTAATGAAAAACTGTTTTTT,CASSLRGSANEKLFF
TRBV11-2,few,NA,TRBJ2-4,TGTGCCAGCAGCTTAGGGTTGGGAAACATTCAGTACTTC,CASSLGLGNIQYF
TRBV29-1,few,NA,TRBJ2-7,TGCAGCGTTAGGGGACAAACCTACGAGCAGTACTTC,CSVRGQTYEQYF
TRBV7-2,NA,TRBD2,TRBJ2-1,TGTGCCAGCAGCTTGGGACTAGCGGCCGGGTTCTTC,CASSLGLAAGFF
TRBV13,NA,NA,TRBJ1-4,TGTGCCAGCAGCGTAGACGACAGAAGAAATGAAAAACTGTTTTTT,CASSVDDRRNEKLFF
TRBV5-6,NA,NA,TRBJ2-7,TGTGCCAGCAGCCCGCCAGGCCAGCTACGCGAGCAGTACTTC,CASSPPGQLREQYF
TRBV28,few,NA,TRBJ1-2,TGTGCCAGCAGCCGCCAGGGTCTTTGGGGCTACACCTTC,CASSRQGLWGYTF
TRBV5-1,few,NA,TRBJ2-2,TGCGCCAGCAGCTTGGATCAGGCTTTCACCGGGGAGCTGTTTTTT,CASSLDQAFTGELFF
TRBV7-9,NA,NA,TRBJ1-4,TGTGCCAGCAGCCTGGGACATCGGAGGGAACTGTTTTTT,CASSLGHRRELFF
TRBV5-6,NA,NA,TRBJ2-2,TGTGCCAGCAGCTTTAGCCGCGGGGAGCTGTTTTTT,CASSFSRGELFF
TRBV7-2,few,NA,TRBJ2-7,TGTGCCAGCAGCTTAGTGGCGGGGCTGGCTAGGGAGCAGTACTTC,CASSLVAGLAREQYF
TRBV5-1,NA,NA,TRBJ2-1,TGCGCCAGCAGCATCGTAGCGGTGGTGTCCTACAATGAGCAGTTCTTC,CASSIVAVVSYNEQFF
TRBV7-2,few,NA,TRBJ2-5,TGTGCCAGCAGCTTTAAACGATACCAAGAGACCCAGTACTTC,CASSFKRYQETQYF
TRBV7-9,NA,TRBD1,TRBJ2-7,TGTGCCAGCAGCACCGGACAGGGTGGCGAGCAGTACTTC,CASSTGQGGEQYF
TRBV6-6,NA,NA,TRBJ2-7,TGTGCCAGCGGAGGCTACTCCTACGAGCAGTACTTC,CASGGYSYEQYF
TRBV29-1,NA,NA,TRBJ1-2,TGCAGCGTTGTCTACCCACCCGGGACGCCGGCCGGAGACTATGGCTACACCTTC,CSVVYPPGTPAGDYGYTF
TRBV9,NA,NA,TRBJ1-2,TGTGCCAGCAGCGTAGCGAGTTTTGCCGGACGGACATCCTATGGCTACACCTTC,CASSVASFAGRTSYGYTF
TRBV11-2,NA,NA,TRBJ2-7,TGTGCCAGCAGCTGGGGGGGCAACGAGCAGTACTTC,CASSWGGNEQYF
TRBV18,few,TRBD2,TRBJ2-7,TGTGCCAGCTCCCCTAGCGGGGACCTCTACGAGCAGTACTTC,CASSPSGDLYEQYF
TRBV5-1,few,NA,TRBJ2-3,TGCGCCAGCAGAGTGGACAGCACAGATACGCAGTATTTT,CASRVDSTDTQYF
TRBV6-6,few,NA,TRBJ2-7,TGTGCCAGCAGTTACATTTCAGGTGTCTCCTACGAGCAGTACTTC,CASSYISGVSYEQYF
TRBV7-2,NA,TRBD2,TRBJ2-1,TGTGCCAGCAGCTTCAAATCCGGGACTAGCGGGGGCCGCTACAATGAGCAGTTCTTC,CASSFKSGTSGGRYNEQFF
TRBV2,many,TRBD2,TRBJ2-3,TGTGCCAGCAGTGAATGGCTAGCGGGGGTGAGTGCCACAGATACGCAGTATTTT,CASSEWLAGVSATDTQYF
TRBV7-9,NA,TRBD1,TRBJ2-6,TGTGCCACCATATGGGACAGACCGACTGGGGCCAACGTCCTGACTTTC,CATIWDRPTGANVLTF
TRBV7-9,few,NA,TRBJ1-1,TGTGCCAGCAGCCCCGGAGGGGGGAGGAGCACTGAAGCTTTCTTT,CASSPGGGRSTEAFF
TRBV2,many,TRBD1,TRBJ1-6,TGTGCCAGCAGTGTGGAGGGGGCCAGGTCACCCCTCCACTTT,CASSVEGARSPLHF
TRBV20-1,NA,NA,TRBJ2-7,TGCAGGGTCCTCCGCGGGGACGAGCAGTACTTC,CRVLRGDEQYF
TRBV7-2,few,TRBD1,TRBJ1-5,TGTGCCAGCAGCTTAGCAGACAGGGGCGGGCAGCCCCAGCATTTT,CASSLADRGGQPQHF
TRBV7-2,few,NA,TRBJ1-4,TGTGCCAGCAGCTTCCTCGGGGAAGTGAATGAAAAACTGTTTTTT,CASSFLGEVNEKLFF
TRBV30,NA,TRBD1,TRBJ1-5,TGTGCCTGGAGTCAGGGGGGAGGGCGGCCCCAGCATTTT,CAWSQGGGRPQHF
TRBV11-2,few,NA,TRBJ1-1,TGTGCCAGCAGCTTAGATTTACGTGAAGCTTTCTTT,CASSLDLREAFF
TRBV7-8,few,NA,TRBJ2-7,TGTGCCAGCAGCTTAAGGGCGGGGGCCTCCTACGAGCAGTACTTC,CASSLRAGASYEQYF
TRBV25-1,NA,NA,TRBJ2-7,TGTGCCAGCGGGTCCTACGGGGGTTCGGCCTACGAGCAGTACTTC,CASGSYGGSAYEQYF
TRBV7-2,NA,NA,TRBJ2-2,TGTGCCAGCAGCTTATTCCATCCTGGGACCGGGGAGCTGTTTTTT,CASSLFHPGTGELFF
TRBV4-3,NA,NA,TRBJ2-3,TGCGCCAGCAGCCAACTTTTGGGCGATACGCAGTATTTT,CASSQLLGDTQYF
TRBV7-9,many,NA,TRBJ1-1,TGTGCCAGCAGCTTATCAGGGAACACTGAAGCTTTCTTT,CASSLSGNTEAFF
TRBV2,few,TRBD1,TRBJ1-2,TGTGCCAGCAGTGAATCGCCGGGACAGGGGACACATGGCTACACCTTC,CASSESPGQGTHGYTF
TRBV7-2,NA,NA,TRBJ2-2,TGTGCCAGCAGCTCACACCCTTGGGGTGCCGGGGAGCTGTTTTTT,CASSSHPWGAGELFF
TRBV7-2,NA,NA,TRBJ2-5,TGTGCCAGCAGCTTAGGGGGGCTAGGTCAGGAGACCCAGTACTTC,CASSLGGLGQETQYF
TRBV25-1,many,NA,TRBJ2-1,TGTGCCAGCAGTGAATTGGGGTCCGGGCAGTTCTTC,CASSELGSGQFF
TRBV6-5,NA,NA,TRBJ1-1,TGTGCCAGCATGCTACCGGGGTTAGCTTTCTTT,CASMLPGLAFF
TRBV29-1,NA,TRBD1,TRBJ2-1,TGCAGCGTTGACGGGACAGGAGGCATCAATGAGCAGTTCTTC,CSVDGTGGINEQFF
TRBV2,many,NA,TRBJ2-7,TGTGCCAGCAAACCGGGTGTTTGGTACGAGCAGTACTTC,CASKPGVWYEQYF
TRBV7-2,NA,NA,TRBJ2-5,TGTGCCAGCAGCTTGGGACCGGGACTAGAGACCCAGTACTTC,CASSLGPGLETQYF
TRBV28,few,TRBD1,TRBJ1-6,TGTGCCAGCAGTTGGATGGGACAGAATAATTCACCCCTCCACTTT,CASSWMGQNNSPLHF
TRBV7-2,NA,NA,TRBJ2-5,TGTGCCAGCAGCTTAGAAGGTTCGAGGGAGACCCAGTACTTC,CASSLEGSRETQYF
TRBV28,NA,TRBD1,TRBJ1-2,TGTGCCAGCAGCAGAGGGGGCGCCGGCTATGGCTACACCTTC,CASSRGGAGYGYTF
TRBV28,few,NA,TRBJ2-7,TGTGCCAGCAGTCTGGGGGGCAGCTTCTACGAGCAGTACTTC,CASSLGGSFYEQYF
TRBV29-1,NA,TRBD1,TRBJ2-1,TGCAGCGGTACAGGGGGCCAGGGGGATGAGCAGTTCTTC,CSGTGGQGDEQFF
TRBV7-2,NA,NA,TRBJ1-2,TGTGCCAGCAGCTTACTACAGGGAGAGGGCTACACCTTC,CASSLLQGEGYTF